These T cell receptor beta chains were read from a single sample in a study of cytomegalovirus exposure and HLA in healthy donors. The protocol was immunoSEQ multiplex PCR, while the TCRdb copy is restricted to in-frame clones and leaves out a portion. This table lists 140,000 to 150,000 clones. Specimen: PBMCs. The receptor source for this set is a male donor in good health and CMV-seronegative. The conserved cysteine and the conserved F or W are not part of the CDR3 here. Fields, in order: V gene, D gene, CDR3 protein. A D gene is named only where the DNA matches it firmly.

V gene: TRBV18
D gene: .
CDR3 protein: ASSPQYSGNTIY

V gene: TRBV30
D gene: .
CDR3 protein: AWRPGVNTEAF

V gene: TRBV18
D gene: TRBD1
CDR3 protein: ASSPGQGGTYEQY

V gene: TRBV5-1
D gene: .
CDR3 protein: ASSLQGTGELF

V gene: TRBV25-1
D gene: .
CDR3 protein: ASSEFTALTGELF

V gene: TRBV7-9
D gene: .
CDR3 protein: ASSLAGAYEQY

V gene: TRBV7-9
D gene: TRBD1
CDR3 protein: ASSSPRDRGNEQF

V gene: TRBV5-1
D gene: .
CDR3 protein: ASSLEGGEQY

V gene: TRBV9
D gene: TRBD1
CDR3 protein: ASSPGTGGRDTEAF

V gene: TRBV29-1
D gene: TRBD1
CDR3 protein: SVGMGQTKH

V gene: TRBV2
D gene: .
CDR3 protein: ASTWDGGSYEQY

V gene: TRBV27
D gene: TRBD1
CDR3 protein: ASSLSGGDGYT

V gene: TRBV19
D gene: TRBD1
CDR3 protein: ASSKGTEPSNQPQH

V gene: TRBV9
D gene: TRBD1
CDR3 protein: ASSVGTGHSGYGYT

V gene: TRBV7-9
D gene: .
CDR3 protein: ASSQPQGRTYEQY

V gene: TRBV20-1
D gene: TRBD1
CDR3 protein: SAAQGAEAF

V gene: TRBV2
D gene: .
CDR3 protein: ASHGGSYEQY

V gene: TRBV10-1
D gene: TRBD2
CDR3 protein: ASSPLAGVTYEQY

V gene: TRBV7-9
D gene: TRBD1
CDR3 protein: ASSWPRTGLYEQY

V gene: TRBV5-4
D gene: .
CDR3 protein: ASSGGTSYEQY

V gene: TRBV30
D gene: TRBD2
CDR3 protein: AWAGSGGAGGELF

V gene: TRBV11-1
D gene: .
CDR3 protein: ASSRTHRAEAF

V gene: TRBV30
D gene: .
CDR3 protein: AWSVQWGQGNTRNYGYT

V gene: TRBV7-6
D gene: TRBD2
CDR3 protein: ATLPSGGSGETQY

V gene: TRBV5-6
D gene: .
CDR3 protein: ASSLDGIDTGELF

V gene: TRBV7-6
D gene: .
CDR3 protein: ASSLVGNTEAF

V gene: TRBV30
D gene: .
CDR3 protein: ACQRGGNSGNTIY

V gene: TRBV9
D gene: TRBD1
CDR3 protein: ASSPTTGVEQY

V gene: TRBV19
D gene: .
CDR3 protein: ASKAEWGTDTQY

V gene: TRBV7-9
D gene: TRBD1
CDR3 protein: ASSPWTGTNTGELF

V gene: TRBV18
D gene: .
CDR3 protein: ASSPQTVPGELF

V gene: TRBV5-1
D gene: .
CDR3 protein: ASSWSQGTKNEQY

V gene: TRBV5-6
D gene: .
CDR3 protein: ASSFQGRYEQY

V gene: TRBV7-6
D gene: .
CDR3 protein: ASSIGEGRTYEQY

V gene: TRBV6-5
D gene: .
CDR3 protein: ASTTGSLGYT

V gene: TRBV6-5
D gene: TRBD1
CDR3 protein: ASSYSYRDRIYGYT

V gene: TRBV2
D gene: .
CDR3 protein: ASSEQGGFSPLH

V gene: TRBV6-5
D gene: .
CDR3 protein: ASIRSDLMNTEAF

V gene: TRBV2
D gene: .
CDR3 protein: ASSDTGGNQPQH

V gene: TRBV2
D gene: .
CDR3 protein: ASMARGNYGYT

V gene: TRBV5-1
D gene: .
CDR3 protein: ASSPFTDSLPEAF

V gene: TRBV25-1
D gene: .
CDR3 protein: ASSEHGTTNSPLH

V gene: TRBV29-1
D gene: .
CDR3 protein: SAAGSPGTEAF

V gene: TRBV6-5
D gene: .
CDR3 protein: ASTLQGLNTEAF